This passage covers 27 T cell receptor beta chains from one sample sequenced in a study of CXCR3-negative and CXCR3-positive naive CD8 T cells. cDNA libraries for TRB were generated by 5' RACE incorporating UMI labels. TCRdb reanalyzed the 5' RACE reads, giving one entry per CDR3 protein sequence and no DNA. The repertoire table contains 150,000 or so distinct CDR3 sequences. Findings and limits, study-wide: Hydrophobicity was higher for TRB CDR3s found in CXCR3-positive naive cells than in CXCR3-negative naive cells.

These receptors' antigens are unknown. Sequences were obtained from naive CXCR3+ CD8+ T cells from blood. Specified subset: CD45RO-CCR7+CD27+CD95- naive CD8+ T cells expressing CXCR3 (TNR3+). The origin of the receptors is a human donor in good health. Some clones in this sample may be carry-over from other donors' samples.

This sequence joins TRBV29-1 and TRBJ2-2; the TRBD2 assignment by TCRdb is unverifiable without DNA. Germline V gives CDR1 SQVTM, CDR2 ANQGSEA. The CDR3 loop spans 13 amino acids. The CDR3 loop reads CSVIAGGTGELFF.

The chain employs TRBV27 and TRBJ2-5; TCRdb outputs TRBD1, but without DNA this stays unchecked. Germline CDR1 MNHEY, CDR2 SMNVEV (reference sequence). The CDR3 totals 17 residues. CDR3 sequence: CASSLGAGPDFQETQYF.

The gene calls are TRBV6-2 or TRBV6-3 and TRBJ2-1; lacking DNA, the TRBD2 call made by TCRdb goes unchecked. This CDR3 region has 11 residues. The V gene's germline CDR1 is MNHEY and CDR2 SVGEGT. CDR3 residues: CAGGVGNEQFF.

The genes are TRBV28 and TRBJ2-7; TCRdb reports TRBD1, a call that lacks DNA to check it against. This CDR3 contains 14 residues. Germline CDR1 MDHEN, CDR2 SYDVKM. The CDR3 spells CASNLWGEKLEQYF.

The chain employs TRBV20-1 and TRBJ2-5; the TCRdb D gene call, TRBD2, has no DNA to confirm it. The germline CDR1 and CDR2 sequences are DFQATT and SNEGSKA (reference sequence). The CDR3 runs 13 residues. The CDR3: CSASQTSIETQYF.

This chain links TRBV13 with TRBJ1-6; there is no DNA to check the TCRdb D call of TRBD1. Germline CDR1 and CDR2: PRHDT and FYEKMQ (reference sequence). This CDR3 has 13 amino acids. The CDR3 loop reads CASNAGINSPLHF.

The V call is TRBV29-1, the J call TRBJ2-1; TCRdb's D call, TRBD2, is unchecked because there is no DNA. CDR1 and CDR2 (germline): SQVTM, ANQGSEA. The CDR3 is 15 residues long. This CDR3 is CSVPPSRVAYNEQFF.

The chain has TRBV29-1 and TRBJ2-3; TCRdb's D call of TRBD1 is untestable without DNA. Per the germline V gene, CDR1 is SQVTM and CDR2 is ANQGSEA. This CDR3 is built from 16 residues. CDR3 in amino acids: CSVEDRERGDTDTQYF.

V usage is TRBV25-1 and J usage is TRBJ2-1; TCRdb's D call of TRBD1 is untestable without DNA. The CDR3 totals 15 residues. Germline lookup yields CDR1 MGHDK and CDR2 SYGVNS. The CDR3 loop reads CASNSRDGRLNEQFF.

This sequence joins TRBV27 and TRBJ2-1; TCRdb's D call of TRBD2 is untestable without DNA. Germline CDR1 MNHEY, CDR2 SMNVEV (reference sequence). CDR3 size: 15 residues. The CDR3 loop is CASSRTSESYNEQFF.

The gene calls are TRBV29-1 and TRBJ2-7; there is no DNA to check the TCRdb D call of TRBD2. The CDR3 loop spans 13 amino acids. CDR1 and CDR2 (germline): SQVTM, ANQGSEA. CDR3: CSVRTSEAYEQYF.

The chain combines TRBV28 with TRBJ2-1; TCRdb picks TRBD1, but there is no DNA to check that call. The CDR3 is 15 amino acids. Germline-derived CDR1 and CDR2 are MDHEN and SYDVKM. The CDR3 loop reads CASSSNRGLYNEQFF.

V and J are TRBV9 and TRBJ2-7; checking the TCRdb D call of TRBD1 is not possible without DNA. The CDR3 totals 15 residues. The V gene's germline CDR1 is SGDLS and CDR2 YYNGEE. The CDR3: CASSEGQGATYEQYF.

The rearrangement uses TRBV5-1 and TRBJ2-3; TCRdb reports TRBD1, a call that lacks DNA to check it against. The CDR3 covers 15 residues. CDR1 SGHRS and CDR2 YFSETQ come from the germline V gene. CDR3 in amino acids: CASIDWDGSTDTQYF.

The chain joins TRBV5-5 to TRBJ2-1; TCRdb selects TRBD2, and the lack of DNA leaves this call unchecked. Germline CDR1 is SGHKS and CDR2 is YYEKEE (reference sequence). The CDR3 sequence is 15 residues long. CDR3 region: CASSPPEGFPHEQYF.

This chain connects TRBV30 to TRBJ1-1. CDR1 and CDR2 (germline): GTSNPN, SVGIG (reference sequence). The CDR3 extends over 13 amino acids. CDR3 amino acids: CAWAASLNTEAFF.

This chain uses TRBV29-1 with TRBJ2-2; TCRdb selects TRBD2, and the lack of DNA leaves this call unchecked. The germline gives CDR1 SQVTM, CDR2 ANQGSEA. The CDR3 runs 16 residues. CDR3 in amino acids: CSVETSGGADTGELFF.

The chain has TRBV15 and TRBJ2-3; TCRdb lists TRBD1, though no DNA is available to test this call. Germline CDR1 reads LNHNV; CDR2 reads YYDKDF (reference sequence). The CDR3 has 16 residues. CDR3 amino acids: CATSRDSRTGTDTQYF.

This sequence joins TRBV30 and TRBJ1-5; TCRdb selects TRBD1, and the lack of DNA leaves this call unchecked. This CDR3 has 13 residues. CDR1 and CDR2 from the germline V gene are GTSNPN and SVGIG (reference sequence). CDR3 sequence reads: CAYSDRDHQPQHF.

The chain carries TRBV11-2 and TRBJ2-7; the D gene TCRdb calls, TRBD1, cannot be checked with no DNA. Germline V CDR1 and CDR2: SGHAT, FQNNGV. CDR3 length: 11 residues. This CDR3 reads CASRETYEQYF.

The J gene is TRBJ2-5, the V gene TRBV29-1. The CDR3 sequence is 13 residues long. The germline V gene has CDR1 SQVTM and CDR2 ANQGSEA. The CDR3 sequence: CSVDQGIQETQYF.

The rearrangement links TRBV28 to TRBJ1-2; TCRdb returns TRBD1, unconfirmable since there is no DNA. The CDR3 runs 17 residues. Germline V gives CDR1 MDHEN, CDR2 SYDVKM. The CDR3: CASSSPEVKRNNYGYTF.

The J gene is TRBJ2-5, the V gene TRBV11-3; TCRdb's D gene call, TRBD1, goes unchecked for lack of DNA. The CDR3 spans 13 residues. Per germline, CDR1 SGHNT and CDR2 YENEEA. The CDR3 spells CASRDTVRETQYF.

The rearrangement links TRBV29-1 to TRBJ1-2; TCRdb designates TRBD1, a call that cannot be tested without DNA. The CDR3 spans 11 residues. Germline V gives CDR1 SQVTM, CDR2 ANQGSEA. CDR3 sequence reads: CSAGAGYGYTF.

V gene TRBV9 combines with J gene TRBJ2-7; TCRdb calls TRBD2, which cannot be checked without DNA. The CDR3 is made up of 15 amino acids. Germline CDR1 SGDLS, CDR2 YYNGEE. The CDR3 sequence: CASSPGGGRGYEQYF.

The J gene is TRBJ2-2, the V gene TRBV29-1; as DNA is missing, the TRBD1 call by TCRdb cannot be tested. The CDR3 is 14 amino acids. The germline V gene has CDR1 SQVTM and CDR2 ANQGSEA. The chain's CDR3 is CSPCRRLSAGELFF.

The chain is built from TRBV29-1 and TRBJ2-7; TCRdb's D gene call, TRBD2, goes unchecked for lack of DNA. Germline values: CDR1 SQVTM, CDR2 ANQGSEA. The CDR3 spans 15 residues. CDR3 in amino acids: CSVYRTSGYTYEQYF.